This TCR beta chain was recorded in a study of cytomegalovirus exposure and HLA in healthy donors. Study-level background: A preliminary data release comprised 80 million or so unique TCRs obtained from HLA-typed donors. The study, taken as a whole, reports: Prior analysis indicated that the majority of TCR beta V segments exhibited productivity approximately 90% or approximately 30% of the time. Several of the most significant clusters appeared linked to common viral pathogens, based on a later analysis.

Worth noting for this clone: Its antigen is undetermined. An end of the junction does not agree with germline; a read error may underlie this. This specimen includes other DNA sequences encoding the same CDR3.

Despite likely unrecorded immune exposures, the donors were nominally healthy at the time of sampling. Both 60 Vbeta primers and 13 Jbeta primers went into the PCR. Libraries were prepared by immunoSEQ multiplex PCR; TCRdb keeps only in-frame clonotypes and omits some of them. Here the sample spans around 120,000 clones, over 65% being singletons. CDR3 length: 14 amino acids. CDR1 is MNHEY, CDR2 SVGAGI, per germline. The chain couples TRBV6-5 to TRBJ1-1; 7 bases align to TRBD1. This sequence was found in a woman aged 40 to 50 in good health and CMV-seropositive. The sample consisted of PBMCs. The CDR3 nucleotides read TGTGCCAGCATTCCCGAGGGGGCTCGAACTGAAGCCTTCTTT. Protein: CASIPEGARTEAFF.